This T cell receptor (beta chain) originates from a study of Tregs in tolerant kidney transplant recipients. Measured with immunoSEQ multiplex PCR; TCRdb has only the in-frame clones, and not every one. This sample contains about 23,000 clones. A remark on this clone: With the read ending 3 residues before the CDR3 end, the germline J gene is used to fill in that end.

Recipients received nonmyeloablative bone marrow transplants from related graft donors, with transient mixed chimerism. The CDR3 sequence is 13 residues long. Germline CDR1 and CDR2: GTSNPN and SVGIG (reference sequence). Between the trimmed V and J ends, which lost 1 base and 3 bases, there was a span of 10 bases. The receptor's source is a human patient who received a combined kidney and bone marrow transplant. Some T cells may have come from the graft donor. The sample was CD4+ T cells from blood (PBMCs), taken 6 months after the transplant. The genes are TRBV30 and TRBJ2-7; D unclear. CDR3 in amino acids: CAWSGDKNYEQYF. Partial CDR3 DNA: TGTGCCTGGAGTGGAGACAAGAACTACGAG.